A single sample is the source of the 9 T cell receptor beta chains below, sequenced in a study of cytomegalovirus exposure and HLA in healthy donors. PCR used 60 Vbeta primers and 13 Jbeta primers. Libraries were prepared by immunoSEQ multiplex PCR; TCRdb keeps only in-frame clonotypes and omits some of them. Here the sample spans about 160,000 clones, around three quarters being singletons. The specimen was PBMCs. Receptors originate from a man between 35 and 55 years old in good health and CMV-seronegative.

In this sample, this clone turned up a few times. This chain's CDR3 is CAISGGLENRETQYF. CDR3 DNA sequence: TGTGCCATCAGTGGGGGCCTCGAAAACCGAGAGACCCAGTACTTC. This chain joins TRBV10-3 and TRBJ2-5; D might be TRBD1 (5 bases). The CDR3 length is 15 residues. Trimming cost V 4 bases and J 4 bases, with 16 bases left between them. Germline V gene data show CDR1 as ENHRY and CDR2 as SYGVKD.

This chain joins TRBV15 and TRBJ1-1; D gene uncertain. Deletions cut 1 base from V and 5 bases from J, with 11 bases between. Germline V gives CDR1 LNHNV, CDR2 YYDKDF (reference sequence). The CDR3 extends over 14 amino acids. CDR3 sequence: CATSRGERSTEAFF. Written as DNA, the CDR3 is TGTGCCACCAGCAGAGGGGAGCGGTCAACTGAAGCTTTCTTT.

The V call is TRBV29-1, the J call TRBJ2-6, with 8 bases fitting TRBD2. Germline CDR1 reads SQVTM; CDR2 reads ANQGSEA. The CDR3 has 16 amino acids. V lost 1 base and J lost 0; bases outside the gene matches: 2. The DNA for the CDR3 is TGCAGCGTTGAAGGCGGGGGGAGCTCTGGGGCCAACGTCCTGACTTTC. This encodes CSVEGGGSSGANVLTF. The whole variable domain, remainder taken from reference TRBV29-1 and TRBJ2-6, is SAVISQKPSRDICQRGTSLTIQCQVDSQVTMMFWYRQQPGQSLTLIATANQGSEATYESGFVIDKFPISRPNLTFSTLTVSNMSPEDSSIYLCSVEGGGSSGANVLTFGAGSRLTVL.

This chain links TRBV27 with TRBJ1-2; no firm D call. V was shortened by 2 bases and J by 7 bases, with 11 bases between the two germline ends. Germline values: CDR1 MNHEY, CDR2 SMNVEV (reference sequence). This CDR3 region has 13 residues. The CDR3 loop reads CASSLRGSGGYTF. CDR3 DNA sequence: TGTGCCAGCAGTTTACGGGGATCTGGTGGCTACACCTTC.

The rearrangement uses TRBV2 and TRBJ1-4, with a possible D match to TRBD1 (5 bases). CDR3 length: 15 amino acids. Trimming left V 0 bases short and J 4 bases short, with 9 bases between. Looked up from germline, CDR1 is SNHLY and CDR2 is FYNNEI. This CDR3 is CASSEAGRDNEKLFF. DNA of the CDR3: TGTGCCAGCAGTGAAGCGGGCAGGGATAATGAAAAACTGTTTTTT. Complete variable domain (other parts from reference TRBV2 and TRBJ1-4): EPEVTQTPSHQVTQMGQEVILRCVPISNHLYFYWYRQILGQKVEFLVSFYNNEISEKSEIFDDQFSVERPDGSNFTLKIRSTKLEDSAMYFCASSEAGRDNEKLFFGSGTQLSVL.

V usage is TRBV5-1 and J usage is TRBJ1-2, with a possible D match to TRBD1 (5 bases). Trimming shortened V by 0 bases and J by 1 base, and 7 bases separated the two germline ends. Germline CDR1 and CDR2: SGHRS and YFSETQ. This CDR3 has 14 amino acids. The CDR3 reads CASSLGTLNYGYTF. The CDR3 DNA follows: TGCGCCAGCAGCTTGGGGACACTTAACTATGGCTACACCTTC.

The table lists this clone with a count of one. The chain couples TRBV5-1 to TRBJ2-1; 7 bases map to TRBD2. The trim removed 5 bases at V and 4 bases at J, leaving 9 bases unmatched. Germline CDR1 reads SGHRS; CDR2 reads YFSETQ. CDR3 length equals 15 residues. CDR3 sequence: CASSTGGGSYNEQFF. The CDR3 DNA sequence: TGCGCCAGCAGTACTGGGGGAGGGTCTTACAATGAGCAGTTCTTC.

The chain joins TRBV5-6 to TRBJ1-1; D remains unclear. The CDR3 is 14 residues long. Germline CDR1 reads SGHDT; CDR2 reads YYEEEE. The V end was cut by 0 bases, the J end by 6 bases, with 12 bases between. The CDR3 here is CASSLGAQWAEAFF. CDR3 bases: TGTGCCAGCAGCTTGGGGGCCCAATGGGCTGAAGCTTTCTTT.

A few counts support this clone. The rearrangement uses TRBV7-2 and TRBJ1-3; tentatively, D is TRBD1 (5 bases). V lost 7 bases, J lost 2 bases, and 6 bases lay in between. Germline loops: CDR1 SGHTA, CDR2 FQGNSA. The CDR3 has 12 residues. The chain's CDR3 is CASTRAGNTIYF. CDR3 DNA: TGTGCCAGCACCAGGGCTGGAAACACCATATATTTT.